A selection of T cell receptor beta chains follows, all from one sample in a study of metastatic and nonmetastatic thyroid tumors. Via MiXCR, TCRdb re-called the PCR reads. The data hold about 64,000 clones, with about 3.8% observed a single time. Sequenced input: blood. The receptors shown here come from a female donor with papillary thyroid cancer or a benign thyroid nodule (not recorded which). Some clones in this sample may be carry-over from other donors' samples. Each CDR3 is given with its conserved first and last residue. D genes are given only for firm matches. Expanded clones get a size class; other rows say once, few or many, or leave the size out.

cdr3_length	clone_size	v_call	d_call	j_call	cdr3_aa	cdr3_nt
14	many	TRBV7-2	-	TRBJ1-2	CASSLQGFNYGYTF	TGTGCCAGCAGCTTACAGGGTTTTAACTATGGCTACACCTTC
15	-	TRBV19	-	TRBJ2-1	CASTPDTCLYNEQFF	TGTGCCAGTACCCCGGACACCTGCCTCTACAATGAGCAGTTCTTC
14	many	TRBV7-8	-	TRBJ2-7	CASSFRDTNYEQYF	TGTGCCAGCAGCTTCCGGGACACAAATTACGAGCAGTACTTC
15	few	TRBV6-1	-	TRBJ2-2	CASSESEFGAGELFF	TGTGCCAGCAGTGAATCGGAGTTCGGTGCCGGGGAGCTGTTTTTT
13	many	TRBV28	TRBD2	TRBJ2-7	CASISGSSYEQYF	TGTGCCAGCATTAGCGGGTCCTCCTACGAGCAGTACTTC
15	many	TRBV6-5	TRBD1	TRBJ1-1	CASSYGQGWDTEAFF	TGTGCCAGCAGTTACGGACAGGGGTGGGACACTGAAGCTTTCTTT
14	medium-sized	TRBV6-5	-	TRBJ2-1	CASSYLLPNEEQFF	TGTGCCAGCAGTTACTTATTACCCAACGAGGAGCAGTTCTTC
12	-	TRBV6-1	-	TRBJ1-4	CASSVRGEKLFF	TGTGCCAGCTCGGTCCGAGGGGAAAAACTGTTTTTT
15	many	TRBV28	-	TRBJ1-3	CASSYRATTGNTIYF	TGTGCCAGCAGTTACCGGGCTACTACTGGAAACACCATATATTTT
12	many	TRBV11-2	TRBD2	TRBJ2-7	CASRGGGNEQYF	TGTGCCAGCAGGGGCGGGGGGAACGAGCAGTACTTC
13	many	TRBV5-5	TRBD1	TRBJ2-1	CASSRDSTGAQFF	TGTGCCAGCAGCCGGGACAGCACAGGGGCGCAGTTCTTC
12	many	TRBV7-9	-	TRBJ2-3	CASSPEADTQYF	TGTGCCAGCAGCCCGGAGGCAGATACGCAGTATTTT
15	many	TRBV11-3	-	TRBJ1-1	CASSFSGAKNTEAFF	TGTGCCAGCAGCTTTTCAGGGGCCAAGAACACTGAAGCTTTCTTT
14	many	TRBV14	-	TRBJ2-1	CASSLSGSYNEQFF	TGTGCCAGCAGCCTTAGCGGCTCCTACAATGAGCAGTTCTTC
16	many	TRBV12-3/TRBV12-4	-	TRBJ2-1	CASSLYPSDSYNEQFF	TGTGCCAGCAGTTTATACCCTAGCGACTCCTACAATGAGCAGTTCTTC
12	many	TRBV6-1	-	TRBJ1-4	CASSSPGKKLFF	TGTGCCAGCAGTTCGCCCGGGAAGAAACTGTTTTTT
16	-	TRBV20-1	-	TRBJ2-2	CSARLPGASNTGELFF	TGCAGTGCACGCCTGCCGGGAGCCTCGAACACCGGGGAGCTGTTTTTT
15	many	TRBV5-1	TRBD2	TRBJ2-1	CASSSAGTNDNEQFF	TGCGCCAGCAGCTCCGCCGGGACTAATGACAATGAGCAGTTCTTC
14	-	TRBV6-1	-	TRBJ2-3	CASSEGPSTDTQYF	TGTGCCAGCAGTGAGGGCCCTAGCACAGATACGCAGTATTTT
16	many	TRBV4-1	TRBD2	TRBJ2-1	CASSQDPGLAGNEQFF	TGCGCCAGCAGCCAAGACCCTGGACTAGCGGGGAATGAGCAGTTCTTC
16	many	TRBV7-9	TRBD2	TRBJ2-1	CASSSVRGLAGPTQFF	TGTGCCAGCAGCTCGGTCCGAGGACTAGCGGGCCCCACGCAGTTCTTC
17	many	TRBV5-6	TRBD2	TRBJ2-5	CASNLRTSGRSEETQYF	TGTGCCAGCAATCTTCGTACTAGCGGGAGGTCTGAAGAGACCCAGTACTTC
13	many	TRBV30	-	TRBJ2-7	CAWSWGISSEQYF	TGTGCCTGGAGCTGGGGCATCTCCTCCGAGCAGTACTTC
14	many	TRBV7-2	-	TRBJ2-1	CASSLDGPLDEQFF	TGTGCCAGCAGCTTAGACGGACCTCTGGATGAGCAGTTCTTC
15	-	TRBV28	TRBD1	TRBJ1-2	CASSWGTGKLGGYTF	TGTGCCAGCAGTTGGGGGACAGGGAAACTAGGCGGATACACCTTC
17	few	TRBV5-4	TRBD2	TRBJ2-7	CASSLALAGDLTREQYF	TGTGCCAGCAGCTTGGCGTTAGCGGGAGACCTGACTAGGGAGCAGTACTTC
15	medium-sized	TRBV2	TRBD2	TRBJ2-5	CASSGGAGGGETQYF	TGTGCCAGCAGTGGGGGGGCGGGAGGTGGAGAGACCCAGTACTTC
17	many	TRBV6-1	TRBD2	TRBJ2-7	CASRKLAGVVRAYEQYF	TGTGCCAGCAGGAAACTAGCGGGAGTCGTCAGGGCCTACGAGCAGTACTTC
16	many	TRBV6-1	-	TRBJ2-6	CASHEKTGSGANVLTF	TGTGCCAGCCACGAAAAAACCGGGTCTGGGGCCAACGTCCTGACTTTC
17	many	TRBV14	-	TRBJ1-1	CASSQGHLEKMNTEAFF	TGTGCCAGCAGCCAAGGACATCTGGAAAAAATGAACACTGAAGCTTTCTTT
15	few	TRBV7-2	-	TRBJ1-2	CASSTSGTVNYGYTF	-
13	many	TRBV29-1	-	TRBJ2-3	CSVHQDVTDTQYF	TGCAGCGTTCACCAAGATGTGACAGATACGCAGTATTTT
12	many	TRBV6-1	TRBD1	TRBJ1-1	CASSRDRLEAFF	TGTGCCAGCAGCCGGGACAGGCTTGAAGCTTTCTTT
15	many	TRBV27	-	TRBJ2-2	CASSPTPRVAGELFF	TGTGCCAGCAGTCCAACTCCTAGAGTTGCAGGGGAGCTGTTTTTT
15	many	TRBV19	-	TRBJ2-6	CASRAGSSGANVLTF	TGTGCCAGTAGGGCGGGAAGCTCTGGGGCCAACGTCCTGACTTTC
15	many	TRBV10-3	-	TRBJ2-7	CAISWDTGTSAEQYF	TGTGCCATCAGTTGGGATACAGGGACCTCGGCGGAGCAGTACTTC
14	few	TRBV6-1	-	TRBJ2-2	CASSLNQWAGELFF	TGTGCCAGCAGTCTTAATCAGTGGGCCGGGGAGCTGTTTTTT
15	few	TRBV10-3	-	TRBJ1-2	CAISRYRVPVYGYTF	TGTGCCATCAGTAGGTACAGGGTTCCGGTCTATGGCTACACCTTC
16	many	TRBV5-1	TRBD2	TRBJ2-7	CASSLAGLAGTNEQYF	TGCGCCAGCAGCTTGGCCGGACTAGCGGGAACGAACGAGCAGTACTTC
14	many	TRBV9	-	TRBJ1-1	CASSVRQMNTEAFF	TGTGCCAGCAGCGTACGACAGATGAACACTGAAGCTTTCTTT
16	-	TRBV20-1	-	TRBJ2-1	CSARDPVRRSYNEQFF	TGCAGTGCTAGAGATCCAGTGAGGAGATCCTACAATGAGCAGTTCTTC
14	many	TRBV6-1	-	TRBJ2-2	CASRPGEGTGELFF	TGTGCCAGCAGACCGGGAGAGGGCACCGGGGAGCTGTTTTTT
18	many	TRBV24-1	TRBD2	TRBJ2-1	CATSDFKGLARGGNEQFF	TGTGCCACCAGTGATTTTAAGGGACTAGCGAGAGGGGGCAATGAGCAGTTCTTC
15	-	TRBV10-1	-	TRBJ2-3	CASSESAGSTDTQYF	TGCGCCAGCAGTGAGTCTGCAGGGTCCACAGATACGCAGTATTTT
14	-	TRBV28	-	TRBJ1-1	CASSHKPGNTEAFF	TGTGCCAGCAGCCACAAGCCGGGCAACACTGAAGCTTTCTTT
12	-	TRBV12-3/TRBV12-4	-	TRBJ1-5	CASSLIGQPPHF	TGTGCCAGCAGCCTGATTGGGCAGCCCCCGCACTTT
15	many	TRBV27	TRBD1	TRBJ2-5	CASSPTGGVRETQYF	TGTGCCAGCAGCCCTACAGGGGGCGTTCGAGAGACCCAGTACTTC
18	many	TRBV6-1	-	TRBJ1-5	CASSYTTPTTYSNQPQHF	TGTGCCAGCAGTTACACAACCCCGACAACTTATAGCAATCAGCCCCAGCATTTT
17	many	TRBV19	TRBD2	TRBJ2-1	CASSIVVAGVPRNEQFF	TGTGCCAGTAGTATAGTGGTAGCGGGAGTTCCCCGGAATGAGCAGTTCTTC
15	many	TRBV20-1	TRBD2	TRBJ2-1	CSATSTGTSPNEQFF	TGCAGTGCAACGAGTACCGGGACTAGCCCCAATGAGCAGTTCTTC
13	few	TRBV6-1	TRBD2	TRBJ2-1	CAGSGREYNEQFF	TGTGCCGGAAGCGGGAGGGAGTACAATGAGCAGTTCTTC
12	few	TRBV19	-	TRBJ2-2	CASTGDTGELFF	TGTGCCAGTACGGGGGACACCGGGGAGCTGTTTTTT